These 15 T cell receptor beta chains were sequenced from one sample in a study of cytomegalovirus exposure and HLA in healthy donors (dated by TCRdb to the late 2010s). The library was generated by the immunoSEQ multiplex PCR assay. For the multiplex PCR, a mixture combining 60 forward primers for TCR Vbeta segments and 13 reverse primers for TCR Jbeta segments was used. This is the immuneACCESS table as TCRdb keeps it, with only in-frame sequences that have V and J called. A part of the clones is gone; compared with another copy, unresolved V genes explain less than half, and the rest is unexplained. This sample holds fewer than 200,000 clones; roughly 85% were observed only once. The top ten clonotypes cover approximately 6% of the sample. The sequenced sample was PBMCs. These receptor sequences come from a man aged 40-49 years in good health and CMV-seropositive.

V usage is TRBV28 and J usage is TRBJ1-1; 8 nucleotides align to TRBD1. J was trimmed by 9 bases and V by 4 bases; bases with no gene match: 10. From germline, CDR1 is MDHEN and CDR2 SYDVKM. The CDR3 length is 14 residues. The CDR3 region is CASSSTGTGKKAFF. The CDR3 nucleotides read TGTGCCAGCAGTTCCACAGGGACAGGCAAGAAAGCTTTCTTT.

This clone was seen a handful of times. V gene TRBV29-1 combines with J gene TRBJ1-2; 10 positions match TRBD1. This CDR3 spans 14 amino acids. The germline V gene encodes CDR1 SQVTM and CDR2 ANQGSEA. Trimming took 3 bases from V and 2 from J; bases not matched to a gene: 3. CDR3 protein: CSVDGQGVNYGYTF. The CDR3 DNA is TGCAGCGTTGATGGACAGGGGGTAAACTATGGCTACACCTTC.

Points on this clone: Mismatch with germline at one junction end may stem from a read error. V and J are TRBV7-9 and TRBJ2-2; tentative D call: TRBD1 (5 bases). Germline CDR1 reads SEHNR; CDR2 reads FQNEAQ (reference sequence). CDR3 length: 16 amino acids. The CDR3 loop is CSSSTAPTANTGELFF. The CDR3 nucleotides are TGTTCCAGCAGCACCGCTCCGACAGCGAACACCGGGGAGCTGTTTTTT.

V is TRBV27 and J is TRBJ2-6; D is unclear. The V end was cut by 3 bases, the J end by 0 bases, with 12 bases between. The CDR3 consists of 17 residues. CDR1 and CDR2 from the germline V gene are MNHEY and SMNVEV (reference sequence). The CDR3 region has the DNA TGTGCCAGCAGTTTTGGAGCGTCCAGCTCTGGGGCCAACGTCCTGACTTTC. It codes for CASSFGASSSGANVLTF.

V is TRBV5-1 and J is TRBJ2-3; D perhaps matches TRBD2 (6 bases). This CDR3 is built from 16 residues. Germline values: CDR1 SGHRS, CDR2 YFSETQ. Trimming removed 1 base from V and 1 base from J, with 13 bases in between. The CDR3 is CASSLLQRERTDTQYF. The CDR3 DNA reads TGCGCCAGCAGCTTGCTGCAACGGGAGCGCACAGATACGCAGTATTTT.

This chain uses TRBV19 with TRBJ2-7; 9 bases agree with TRBD1. The CDR3 spans 16 residues. Germline CDR1 LNHDA, CDR2 SQIVND (reference sequence). The ends lost 3 bases at V and 1 base at J; junction bases unmatched: 7. The CDR3 nucleotides are TGTGCCAGTAGTATCCCGGGACAGGGAGAATCCTACGAGCAGTACTTC. As protein: CASSIPGQGESYEQYF.

This chain joins TRBV4-1 and TRBJ2-7; 7 positions match TRBD1. V was clipped by 1 base and J by 6 bases; unmatched bases: 15. The CDR3 has 17 amino acids. Germline CDR1 reads MGHRA; CDR2 reads YSYEKL. CDR3 amino acids: CASSQGLLGGGSGEQYF. The CDR3 DNA follows: TGCGCCAGCAGCCAAGGTCTTTTAGGGGGCGGTTCGGGCGAGCAGTACTTC.

The chain carries TRBV2 and TRBJ2-1; D is ambiguous. CDR3 length: 15 residues. V was pared by 2 bases and J by 8 bases, with 16 bases between. Per germline, CDR1 SNHLY and CDR2 FYNNEI. The CDR3 DNA is TGTGCCAGCAGTGAATTTAGCTTTTCGAACGATGAGCAGTTCTTC. Encoded protein: CASSEFSFSNDEQFF.

Regarding this clone: Sequence at one end of the junction differs from germline and may be a read error. V and J are TRBV28 and TRBJ2-3; D possibly corresponds to TRBD1 (5 bases). The CDR3 is 14 residues long. Germline CDR1 MDHEN, CDR2 SYDVKM. This CDR3 reads CASSTLDSRDTQYF. CDR3 nucleotides: TGTGCCAGCAGTACATTAGACAGCAGAGATACGCAGTATTTT.

This clone has only a few counts. The V call is TRBV9, the J call TRBJ2-3, with D possibly being TRBD2 (6 bases). Trimming shortened V by 0 bases and J by 3 bases, and 8 bases separated the two germline ends. In germline, CDR1 is SGDLS, CDR2 YYNGEE. This CDR3 has 14 residues. CDR3 sequence: CASSVAGVTDTQYF. The CDR3 DNA is TGTGCCAGCAGCGTAGCGGGAGTTACAGATACGCAGTATTTT.

This clone has at least ten counts. V usage is TRBV11-3 and J usage is TRBJ2-1; the match to TRBD2 covers 8 bases. The CDR3 is 13 amino acids. Germline-derived CDR1 and CDR2 are SGHNT and YENEEA. Germline trimming cut 4 bases from V and 12 bases from J; bases unmatched to any gene: 8. CDR3 sequence (DNA): TGTGCCAGCAGCTCCCGGACTAGCAAGGGGCAGTTCTTC. Translating it yields CASSSRTSKGQFF.

This chain connects TRBV30 to TRBJ1-2; D might be TRBD1 (5 bases). The CDR3 has 15 amino acids. Germline assignment: CDR1 GTSNPN and CDR2 SVGIG (reference sequence). V lost 0 bases and J 7 bases, leaving 18 bases between the germline ends. Here the CDR3 DNA reads TGTGCCTGGAGTGTAGGACACGGTTCTCAAGGTGGCTACACCTTC. This gives the protein CAWSVGHGSQGGYTF.

The rearrangement joins TRBV2 to TRBJ2-6; D gene unclear. This CDR3 is 17 amino acids long. The germline V gene encodes CDR1 SNHLY and CDR2 FYNNEI. The V gene lost 4 bases and the J gene lost 0 bases, with 13 bases spanning the gap. The CDR3 here is CASSGAEIISGANVLTF. DNA for the CDR3: TGTGCCAGCAGTGGGGCTGAGATCATCTCTGGGGCCAACGTCCTGACTTTC.

The V gene is TRBV7-8, the J gene TRBJ1-2; D possibly corresponds to TRBD1 (5 bases). The CDR3 length is 14 residues. V lost 7 bases, J lost 1 base, and 13 bases lay in between. Per the germline V gene, CDR1 is SGHVS and CDR2 is FQNEAQ. Here the CDR3 reads CASTPSGNNYGYTF. CDR3 nucleotides: TGTGCCAGCACCCCTTCAGGGAATAACTATGGCTACACCTTC. The variable domain in full, with the rest retrieved from reference TRBV7-8 and TRBJ1-2, is GAGVSQSPRYKVAKRGQDVALRCDPISGHVSLFWYQQALGQGPEFLTYFQNEAQLDKSGLPSDRFFAERPEGSVSTLKIQRTQQEDSAVYLCASTPSGNNYGYTFGSGTRLTVV.

The gene calls are TRBV2 and TRBJ1-5; 7 nucleotides align to TRBD1. This CDR3 has 14 residues. CDR1 is SNHLY and CDR2 is FYNNEI in the germline V gene. Germline trimming cut 2 bases from V and 7 bases from J; bases unmatched to any gene: 5. CDR3 DNA: TGTGCCAGCAGTGAACGAGGGGGCGACCAGCCCCAGCATTTT. Residues: CASSERGGDQPQHF.